What follows describes a single T cell receptor beta chain. CDR1 is LNHDA, CDR2 SQIVND, per germline (reference sequence). The trim removed 4 bases at V and 1 base at J, leaving 8 bases unmatched. The CDR3 is made up of 16 amino acids. The data are from a study of T cell responses to AZD1222 COVID-19 vaccine. Clones were read by immunoSEQ multiplex PCR, and TCRdb kept only the in-frame ones, dropping some. The sample consists of 140,000 or so clones, approximately 89% of them appearing once. This material consisted of peripheral blood, taken 28 days after the second AZD1222 dose. The rearrangement links TRBV19 to TRBJ1-2; TRBD1 matches 8 bases. The sequence was obtained from an adult who received the AZD1222 COVID-19 vaccine. The chain's CDR3 is CASSTRQGANNYGYTF. Written as DNA, the CDR3 is TGTGCCAGTAGTACCCGGCAGGGGGCGAATAACTATGGCTACACCTTC.